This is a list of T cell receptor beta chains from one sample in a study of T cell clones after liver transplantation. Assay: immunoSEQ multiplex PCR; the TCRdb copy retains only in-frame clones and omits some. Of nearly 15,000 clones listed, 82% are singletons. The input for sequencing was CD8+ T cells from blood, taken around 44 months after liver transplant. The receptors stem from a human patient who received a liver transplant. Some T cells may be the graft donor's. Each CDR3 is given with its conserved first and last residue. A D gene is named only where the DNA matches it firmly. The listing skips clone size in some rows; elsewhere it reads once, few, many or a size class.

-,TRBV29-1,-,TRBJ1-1,CSVMGPGAVTEAFF,TGCAGCGTGATGGGGCCGGGGGCCGTCACTGAAGCTTTCTTT
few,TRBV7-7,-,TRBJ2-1,CASSLGPFNEQFF,TGTGCCAGCAGCTTAGGTCCCTTTAATGAGCAGTTCTTC
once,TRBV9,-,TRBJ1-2,CASSVDQEGNYGYTF,TGTGCCAGCAGCGTAGATCAGGAAGGAAACTATGGCTACACCTTC
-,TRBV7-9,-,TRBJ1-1,CASSLANGGRDTEAFF,TGTGCCAGCAGCTTAGCTAACGGAGGGAGAGACACTGAAGCTTTCTTT
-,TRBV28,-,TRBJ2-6,CASSRRGAGGANVLTF,TGTGCCAGCAGTCGCAGGGGCGCGGGCGGGGCCAACGTCCTGACTTTC
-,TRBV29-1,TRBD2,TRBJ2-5,CSVEDPGLAGGETQYF,TGCAGCGTTGAAGATCCGGGACTAGCGGGGGGAGAGACCCAGTACTTC
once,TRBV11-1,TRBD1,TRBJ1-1,CASSLGTGLMNTEAFF,TGTGCCAGCAGCTTAGGGACAGGACTCATGAACACTGAAGCTTTCTTT
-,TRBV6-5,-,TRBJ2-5,CASRRNLLETQYF,TGTGCCAGCCGCCGAAATCTCTTAGAGACCCAGTACTTC
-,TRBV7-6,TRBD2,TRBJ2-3,CASSLFLAGTDTQYF,TGTGCCAGCAGCTTGTTCCTAGCGGGAACAGATACGCAGTATTTT
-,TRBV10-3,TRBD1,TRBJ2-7,CAISESADRGRYEQYF,TGTGCCATCAGTGAGTCGGCGGACAGGGGGCGCTACGAGCAGTACTTC
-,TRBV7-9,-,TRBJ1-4,CASSLAEWEKLFF,TGTGCTAGCAGCTTAGCGGAATGGGAAAAACTGTTTTTT
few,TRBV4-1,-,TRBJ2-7,CASSLGGDRPYEQYF,TGCGCCAGCAGCCTCGGGGGGGACAGGCCCTACGAGCAGTACTTC
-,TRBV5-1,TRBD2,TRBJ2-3,CASSLVAAGRLIAGGGTDTQYF,TGCGCCAGCAGCTTGGTCGCGGCAGGGCGACTGATAGCGGGAGGGGGCACAGATACGCAGTATTTT
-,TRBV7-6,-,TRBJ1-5,CASSLWTAGGNQPQHF,TGTGCCAGCAGCCTCTGGACGGCGGGGGGCAATCAGCCCCAGCATTTT
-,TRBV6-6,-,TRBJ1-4,CASSYYSGGEKLFF,TGTGCCAGCAGTTACTATAGCGGTGGTGAAAAACTGTTTTTT
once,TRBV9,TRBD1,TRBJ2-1,CASSHSRGGIWNEQFF,TGTGCCAGCAGCCATTCGAGAGGGGGCATTTGGAATGAGCAGTTCTTC
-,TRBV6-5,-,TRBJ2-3,CASSRSSTDTQYF,TGTGCCAGCAGTCGATCTAGCACAGATACGCAGTATTTT
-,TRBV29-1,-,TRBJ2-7,CSVEGTNPHEQYF,TGCAGCGTTGAGGGAACAAATCCTCACGAGCAGTACTTC
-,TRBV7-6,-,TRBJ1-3,CASSLSGDGNTIYF,TGTGCCAGCAGCTTATCAGGGGATGGAAACACCATATATTTT
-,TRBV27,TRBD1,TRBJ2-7,CASGQGYEQYF,TGTGCCAGCGGACAGGGCTACGAGCAGTACTTC
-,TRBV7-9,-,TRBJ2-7,CASSQGFAVHEQYF,TGTGCCAGCAGCCAGGGCTTCGCTGTGCACGAGCAGTACTTC
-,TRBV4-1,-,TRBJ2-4,CASSQVSAGPRGNIQYF,TGCGCCAGCAGCCAAGTATCTGCGGGGCCCAGGGGAAACATTCAGTACTTC
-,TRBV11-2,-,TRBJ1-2,CASSLEWVRYGYTF,TGTGCCAGCAGCTTAGAATGGGTCCGGTATGGCTACACCTTC
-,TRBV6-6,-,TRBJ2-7,CASYQGREQYF,TGTGCCAGCTATCAGGGGCGCGAGCAGTACTTC
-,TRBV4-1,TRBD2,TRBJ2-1,CASSQGTSGRPNEQFF,TGCGCCAGCAGCCAAGGGACTAGCGGGAGGCCTAATGAGCAGTTCTTC
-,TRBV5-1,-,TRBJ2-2,CASSSTNTGELFF,TGCGCCAGCAGCTCAACGAACACCGGGGAGCTGTTTTTT
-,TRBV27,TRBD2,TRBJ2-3,CASSLDAGGSTDTQYF,TGTGCCAGCAGTTTGGACGCGGGGGGTAGCACAGATACGCAGTATTTT
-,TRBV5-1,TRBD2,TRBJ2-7,CASSLVASGSSFYEQYF,TGCGCCAGCAGCTTGGTTGCTAGCGGGAGTTCTTTCTACGAGCAGTACTTC
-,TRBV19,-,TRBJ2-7,CASSIDTGRSYEQYF,TGTGCCAGCAGTATAGATACGGGCAGATCCTACGAGCAGTACTTC
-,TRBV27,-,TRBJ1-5,CASSSREGLSNQPQHF,TGTGCCAGCAGTTCCCGAGAGGGGCTAAGCAATCAGCCCCAGCATTTT
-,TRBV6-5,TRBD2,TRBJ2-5,CASSRTSGPQETQYF,TGTGCCAGCAGCCGGACTAGCGGGCCTCAAGAGACCCAGTACTTC
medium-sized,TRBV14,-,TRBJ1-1,CASSQESEPPTGDTEAFF,TGTGCCAGCAGCCAAGAATCGGAGCCACCTACGGGCGACACTGAAGCTTTCTTT
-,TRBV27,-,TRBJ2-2,CASSLGGHVNTGELFF,TGTGCCAGCAGTCTGGGGGGACATGTGAACACCGGGGAGCTGTTTTTT
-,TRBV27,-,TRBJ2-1,CASRGDNEQFF,TGTGCCAGCAGGGGTGACAATGAGCAGTTCTTC
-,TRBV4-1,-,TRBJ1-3,CASSQDWMKGNTIYF,TGCGCCAGCAGCCAAGATTGGATGAAAGGAAACACCATATATTTT
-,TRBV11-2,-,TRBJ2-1,CASSRWANEQFF,TGTGCCAGCAGCCGCTGGGCGAATGAGCAGTTCTTC
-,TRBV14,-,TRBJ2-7,CASSQGTGRYPYEQYF,TGTGCCAGCAGCCAAGGCACTGGGAGGTACCCGTACGAGCAGTACTTC
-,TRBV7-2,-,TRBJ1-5,CASSLNSNQPQHF,TGTGCCAGCAGCTTAAATTCCAACCAGCCCCAGCATTTT
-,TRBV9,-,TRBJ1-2,CASNRRGAHGYTF,TGTGCCAGCAATCGTAGGGGGGCCCATGGCTACACCTTC
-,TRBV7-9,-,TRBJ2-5,CASSLARGEQETQYF,TGTGCCAGCAGCTTGGCCAGGGGGGAGCAAGAGACCCAGTACTTC
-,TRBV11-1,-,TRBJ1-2,CASSPDAGEYTF,TGTGCCAGCAGCCCCGATGCAGGGGAGTACACCTTC
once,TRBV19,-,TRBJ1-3,CASSMGALDTIYF,TGTGCCAGTAGTATGGGAGCCTTGGACACCATATATTTT
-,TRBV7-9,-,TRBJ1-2,CASSNRDFPFYGYTF,TGTGCCAGCAGCAACCGGGACTTTCCGTTCTATGGCTACACCTTC
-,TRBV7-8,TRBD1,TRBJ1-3,CASSFRDRTISGNTIYF,TGTGCCAGCAGCTTCCGGGACAGAACGATCTCTGGAAACACCATATATTTT
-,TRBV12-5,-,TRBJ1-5,CASGPGVVQPQHF,TGTGCTAGTGGTCCCGGGGTGGTTCAGCCCCAGCATTTT